One sample yielded the 30 T cell receptor beta chains listed below, sequenced in a study of cytomegalovirus exposure and HLA in healthy donors. Clones were sequenced by immunoSEQ multiplex PCR, and TCRdb holds only the in-frame ones, with some missing. The data show about 180,000 clones, with 85% seen just once and roughly 15% held by the top ten. The sequenced sample was PBMCs. All receptors derive from a man between 18 and 29 years old in good health and CMV-seropositive.

This chain links TRBV6-1 with TRBJ1-4, with D maybe TRBD1 (6 bases). From germline, CDR1 is MNHNS and CDR2 SASEGT. V lost 3 bases and J 7 bases, leaving 6 bases between the germline ends. This CDR3 spans 12 amino acids. CDR3 residues: CASSEGAEKLFF. CDR3 bases: TGTGCCAGCAGTGAGGGGGCTGAAAAACTGTTTTTT.

The rearrangement joins TRBV6-6 to TRBJ1-5; a weak D match, TRBD1 (5 bases). With 6 bases removed from V and 3 bases from J, the gap between germline ends came to 18 bases. This CDR3 has 16 amino acids. Per germline, CDR1 MNHNY and CDR2 SVGAGI (reference sequence). As DNA, the CDR3 is TGTGCCAGCAGAATCTCGGGCCAAGGGGACAATCAGCCCCAGCATTTT. Protein sequence: CASRISGQGDNQPQHF.

The gene calls are TRBV7-9 and TRBJ2-6; D might be TRBD2 (6 bases). From germline, CDR1 is SEHNR and CDR2 FQNEAQ (reference sequence). The germline V and J ends were trimmed by 4 bases and 2 bases, with 9 bases remaining between them. The CDR3 sequence is 15 residues long. CDR3 in amino acids: CASSWRVPGANVLTF. The CDR3 region has the DNA TGTGCCAGCAGCTGGAGGGTCCCTGGGGCCAACGTCCTGACTTTC.

The genes are TRBV2 and TRBJ2-4; 7 positions agree with TRBD2. The germline V gene has CDR1 SNHLY and CDR2 FYNNEI. Trimming took 6 bases from V and 0 from J; bases not matched to a gene: 2. The CDR3 consists of 14 residues. CDR3 protein: CASRPSGAKNIQYF. For the CDR3, the DNA is TGTGCCAGCAGACCTAGCGGAGCCAAAAACATTCAGTACTTC. Together with reference TRBV2 and TRBJ2-4, the CDR3 gives the full variable domain: EPEVTQTPSHQVTQMGQEVILRCVPISNHLYFYWYRQILGQKVEFLVSFYNNEISEKSEIFDDQFSVERPDGSNFTLKIRSTKLEDSAMYFCASRPSGAKNIQYFGAGTRLSVL.

The V call is TRBV5-6, the J call TRBJ2-3; D is uncertain. V lost 0 bases and J lost 2, with 7 bases in between. This CDR3 spans 14 amino acids. Germline CDR1 reads SGHDT; CDR2 reads YYEEEE. CDR3 bases: TGTGCCAGCAGCTTGGGTGGCCACACAGATACGCAGTATTTT. This codes for CASSLGGHTDTQYF.

This chain links TRBV6-5 with TRBJ1-2; possible D gene TRBD1, 5 bases. Germline assignment: CDR1 MNHEY and CDR2 SVGAGI. Between the trimmed V and J ends, which lost 2 bases and 6 bases, there was a span of 16 bases. The CDR3 is made up of 15 amino acids. The CDR3 spells CASSYQGGGEDGYTF. CDR3 sequence (DNA): TGTGCCAGCAGTTACCAGGGCGGCGGGGAGGATGGCTACACCTTC.

This clone appeared once. The rearrangement links TRBV2 to TRBJ1-5; D is unclear. The CDR3 runs 14 residues. The ends were cut back, 2 bases at V and 4 bases at J, with 9 bases in the middle. Germline V gene lookup returns CDR1 SNHLY and CDR2 FYNNEI. CDR3 region: CASSEFSVNQPQHF. In nucleotides, the CDR3 is TGTGCCAGCAGTGAATTCTCGGTAAATCAGCCCCAGCATTTT.

The V gene is TRBV30, the J gene TRBJ1-1, with no clear D. CDR3 length: 14 residues. The germline V gene encodes CDR1 GTSNPN and CDR2 SVGIG (reference sequence). Trimming pared 3 bases from V and 0 bases from J, leaving 11 bases between. The CDR3 spells CAWRVSSLNTEAFF. The CDR3, as DNA: TGTGCCTGGAGGGTTAGTTCTTTGAACACTGAAGCTTTCTTT.

This chain links TRBV28 with TRBJ2-7; TRBD1 matches at 9 bases. V dropped 5 bases and J dropped 4; count of bases not matched to a gene: 9. This CDR3 comprises 15 residues. The germline gives CDR1 MDHEN, CDR2 SYDVKM. The CDR3 here is CASSTAGTGNYEQYF. The DNA of the CDR3 is TGTGCCAGCAGTACCGCCGGGACAGGGAATTACGAGCAGTACTTC.

The chain carries TRBV27 and TRBJ2-2, with D possibly matching TRBD1 (6 bases). The CDR3 totals 16 residues. Germline CDR1 reads MNHEY; CDR2 reads SMNVEV (reference sequence). The germline V and J ends were trimmed by 3 bases and 1 base, with 12 bases remaining between them. The CDR3 spells CASSFGTGQNTGELFF. The CDR3 bases are TGTGCCAGCAGTTTTGGAACGGGACAGAACACCGGGGAGCTGTTTTTT.

The rearrangement joins TRBV29-1 to TRBJ2-1, with D possibly being TRBD2 (5 bases). The CDR3 consists of 14 residues. Between the trimmed V and J ends, which lost 7 bases and 3 bases, there was a span of 16 bases. Germline V gene lookup returns CDR1 SQVTM and CDR2 ANQGSEA. The CDR3 sequence is CSETVARFYNEQFF. CDR3 sequence (DNA): TGCAGCGAAACCGTAGCGAGATTCTACAATGAGCAGTTCTTC.

The genes are TRBV6-1 and TRBJ1-1; D ambiguous. V was trimmed by 6 bases and J by 4 bases, leaving 6 bases between them. The CDR3 is 11 residues long. Germline CDR1 reads MNHNS; CDR2 reads SASEGT. CDR3 bases: TGTGCCAGCAGACAAGTCACTGAAGCTTTCTTT. It yields the protein CASRQVTEAFF.

V gene TRBV18 combines with J gene TRBJ1-2; tentative D call: TRBD1 (5 bases). The CDR3 extends over 14 amino acids. Germline CDR1 KGHSH, CDR2 LQKENI. Trimming cost V 5 bases and J 1 base, with 11 bases left between them. The CDR3 reads CASSSGTVNYGYTF. CDR3 nucleotide sequence: TGTGCCAGCTCATCCGGGACTGTTAACTATGGCTACACCTTC. Full variable domain (outside the CDR3, taken from reference TRBV18 and TRBJ1-2): NAGVMQNPRHLVRRRGQEARLRCSPMKGHSHVYWYRQLPEEGLKFMVYLQKENIIDESGMPKERFSAEFPKEGPSILRIQQVVRGDSAAYFCASSSGTVNYGYTFGSGTRLTVV.

V usage is TRBV4-2 and J usage is TRBJ1-1; D might be TRBD1 (6 bases). There are 15 residues in the CDR3. The V and J ends lost 3 bases and 4 bases respectively, with 15 bases between them. Germline assignment: CDR1 LGHNA and CDR2 YNFKEQ. CDR3 sequence reads: CASSQSRGGGTEAFF. The DNA of the CDR3 is TGTGCCAGCAGCCAGTCCAGGGGCGGGGGCACTGAAGCTTTCTTT.

The rearrangement links TRBV4-2 to TRBJ2-1, with D possibly matching TRBD1 (6 bases). This CDR3 contains 18 residues. Germline loops: CDR1 LGHNA, CDR2 YNFKEQ. V lost 0 bases, J lost 8 bases, and 23 bases lay in between. CDR3 protein: CASSQDKGFGSRGDEQFF. The DNA for the CDR3 is TGTGCCAGCAGCCAAGATAAGGGGTTCGGTAGCAGGGGCGATGAGCAGTTCTTC.

The chain uses TRBV6-4 and TRBJ2-2, with 7 bases identical to TRBD1. Germline CDR1 is MRHNA and CDR2 is SNTAGT. CDR3 length equals 14 residues. The junction had 6 bases not matched to a gene; V was cut back by 8 bases and J by 3 bases. The CDR3 is CASAGTEDTGELFF. DNA for the CDR3: TGTGCCAGCGCAGGGACAGAGGACACCGGGGAGCTGTTTTTT.

This clone was counted once. Other nucleotide sequences in the sample specify the same CDR3. V gene TRBV19 combines with J gene TRBJ2-2, with D unclear. The CDR3 covers 14 residues. V shed 4 bases and J shed 0 bases, with 6 bases lying between them. CDR1 and CDR2 from the germline V gene are LNHDA and SQIVND (reference sequence). The DNA for the CDR3 is TGTGCCAGTAGTAGAACAGCGAACACCGGGGAGCTGTTTTTT. This gives the protein CASSRTANTGELFF.

This clone was detected a few times. The genes are TRBV6-5 and TRBJ2-2, with D perhaps matching TRBD1 (6 bases). With 1 base removed from V and 5 bases from J, the gap between germline ends came to 14 bases. Germline values: CDR1 MNHEY, CDR2 SVGAGI. The CDR3 loop spans 16 amino acids. The CDR3 here is CASSYWVGAATGELFF. DNA of the CDR3: TGTGCCAGCAGTTACTGGGTGGGGGCAGCGACCGGGGAGCTGTTTTTT.

This clone was observed a handful of times. An end of the junction differs from the germline gene, which may be a read error. This chain joins TRBV7-9 and TRBJ1-5; TRBD1 matches 11 bases. CDR3 length: 16 residues. Germline V gene data show CDR1 as SEHNR and CDR2 as FQNEAQ (reference sequence). Here the CDR3 reads CASSLAGQGDDQAQHF. CDR3 nucleotide sequence: TGTGCCAGCAGCTTAGCGGGACAGGGGGACGATCAGGCCCAGCATTTT. Full variable domain (remainder filled in from reference TRBV7-9 and TRBJ1-5): DTGVSQNPRHKITKRGQNVTFRCDPISEHNRLYWYRQTLGQGPEFLTYFQNEAQLEKSRLLSDRFSAERPKGSFSTLEIQRTEQGDSAMYLCASSLAGQGDDQAQHFGDGTRLSIL.

The V gene is TRBV7-9, the J gene TRBJ2-3, with 8 bases identical to TRBD1. The CDR3 length is 14 residues. Germline CDR1 is SEHNR and CDR2 is FQNEAQ (reference sequence). The V segment lost 4 bases and the J segment 2 bases; nucleotides outside the gene matches: 2. CDR3 DNA sequence: TGTGCCAGCAGCTCACAGGGGGACACAGATACGCAGTATTTT. Amino acids: CASSSQGDTDTQYF.

In its sample, this clone was seen a few times. The chain links TRBV19 to TRBJ1-2; TRBD1 might be the D (6 bases). The CDR3 consists of 14 residues. V was clipped by 8 bases and J by 8 bases, with 21 bases between them. Germline V gives CDR1 LNHDA, CDR2 SQIVND (reference sequence). This CDR3 reads CASRNRESSWGYTF. DNA for the CDR3: TGTGCCAGTCGCAACAGGGAGTCGTCGTGGGGCTACACCTTC. The full variable domain, rest sourced from reference TRBV19 and TRBJ1-2, is DGGITQSPKYLFRKEGQNVTLSCEQNLNHDAMYWYRQDPGQGLRLIYYSQIVNDFQKGDIAEGYSVSREKKESFPLTVTSAQKNPTAFYLCASRNRESSWGYTFGSGTRLTVV.

The chain has TRBV7-2 and TRBJ2-1, with 7 bases matching TRBD2. CDR3 size: 16 residues. CDR1 is SGHTA and CDR2 is FQGNSA in the germline V gene. V gave up 1 base and J gave up 1 base; unmatched junction bases: 4. CDR3: CASSLVPSGSYNEQFF. Written as DNA, the CDR3 is TGTGCCAGCAGCTTAGTACCTAGCGGTTCCTACAATGAGCAGTTCTTC.

This chain uses TRBV2 with TRBJ1-1; D is perhaps TRBD1 (5 bases). The germline V gene has CDR1 SNHLY and CDR2 FYNNEI. V was shortened by 1 base and J by 5 bases, with 17 bases between the two germline ends. The CDR3 loop spans 16 amino acids. Here the CDR3 reads CASSEGLGRGRTEAFF. The CDR3 DNA reads TGTGCCAGCAGTGAAGGCCTCGGGCGGGGGAGGACTGAAGCTTTCTTT.

The chain joins TRBV19 to TRBJ2-3; 8 bases are a match to TRBD1. V was clipped by 5 bases and J by 4 bases; unmatched bases: 2. CDR1 and CDR2 (germline): LNHDA, SQIVND (reference sequence). The CDR3 is 13 residues long. The CDR3 DNA reads as TGTGCCAGTAGTTGGACAGGGCCAGATACGCAGTATTTT. Encoded protein: CASSWTGPDTQYF.

The gene calls are TRBV7-9 and TRBJ2-1; 10 bases align to TRBD2. Trimming at V came to 7 bases and at J to 16 bases, leaving 13 bases not matched to a gene. This CDR3 comprises 13 residues. Germline V lookup: CDR1 SEHNR, CDR2 FQNEAQ (reference sequence). This CDR3 is CASNLGTSEVKFF. The CDR3 DNA reads TGTGCCAGCAACCTCGGGACTAGCGAAGTGAAATTCTTC.

The rearrangement links TRBV5-1 to TRBJ2-3; TRBD1 is a possible D gene (5 bases). Germline values: CDR1 SGHRS, CDR2 YFSETQ. Deletions cut 3 bases from V and 4 bases from J, with 12 bases between. The CDR3 runs to 14 residues. The CDR3: CASSSWGTSDTQYF. In DNA, the CDR3 is TGCGCCAGCAGCTCATGGGGCACCTCAGATACGCAGTATTTT.

This rearrangement joins TRBV6-6 to TRBJ2-1; unclear D gene. Per germline, CDR1 MNHNY and CDR2 SVGAGI (reference sequence). Trimming left V 2 bases short and J 0 bases short, with 8 bases between. The CDR3 consists of 15 residues. The DNA of the CDR3 is TGTGCCAGCAGTTACGGCAGGCACTCCTACAATGAGCAGTTCTTC. Its protein product is CASSYGRHSYNEQFF.

The chain has TRBV27 and TRBJ1-1; 7 nucleotides align to TRBD1. The germline gives CDR1 MNHEY, CDR2 SMNVEV (reference sequence). V lost 5 bases to trimming and J lost 0 bases; unmatched junction nucleotides: 6. The CDR3 contains 15 residues. The CDR3 sequence: CASSIRGTMNTEAFF. CDR3 in DNA: TGTGCCAGCAGTATCAGGGGGACGATGAACACTGAAGCTTTCTTT.

Here the CDR3 DNA reads TGTGCCAGCAGTGAGTTAACGGGACAGGAGAATGAAAAACTGTTTTTT. Amino acids: CASSELTGQENEKLFF. The V gene is TRBV25-1, the J gene TRBJ1-4; 8 bases align to TRBD1. The CDR3 is made up of 16 amino acids. CDR1 and CDR2 from the germline V gene are MGHDK and SYGVNS. J was trimmed by 5 bases and V by 3 bases; bases with no gene match: 8. Full variable domain (outside the CDR3, taken from reference TRBV25-1 and TRBJ1-4): EADIYQTPRYLVIGTGKKITLECSQTMGHDKMYWYQQDPGMELHLIHYSYGVNSTEKGDLSSESTVSRIRTEHFPLTLESARPSHTSQYLCASSELTGQENEKLFFGSGTQLSVL.

V gene TRBV9 combines with J gene TRBJ1-1; 8 bases match TRBD1. V dropped 4 bases and J dropped 0; count of bases not matched to a gene: 8. CDR3 length equals 16 residues. The germline V gene encodes CDR1 SGDLS and CDR2 YYNGEE. CDR3 amino acids: CASSQTGDVMNTEAFF. The CDR3 nucleotides are TGTGCCAGCAGCCAGACAGGGGACGTCATGAACACTGAAGCTTTCTTT.